This T cell receptor (beta chain) stems from a study of response to subunit inactivated influenza vaccine (dated by TCRdb to between 2017 and 2018). General notes on the study: To follow how T cells responded to a trivalent subunit inactivated influenza vaccine, the researchers relied on deep quantitative profiling of the T cell receptor repertoire. Results and caveats for the whole study, not just this receptor: According to the authors, only a limited number of new T cells may be recruited by each seasonal influenza vaccination.

From the cysteine up to the phenylalanine, the CDR3 has a length of 15 residues. The kept DNA is CDR3 alone, 45 bases in frame from the first base. After removal of 5 bases from V and 4 bases from J, the junction retains 8 bases not matched to a gene. CDR1 is given as SGHTA and CDR2 as FQGNSA, both from the germline V gene. This clonotype was seen more than once but under ten times. Its antigen is still unknown. No base-level quality is on record; no much larger clone is a single base apart. Library preparation employed RT-PCR. Instrument on record: Illumina HiSeq 2500. TCRdb reanalyzed the raw reads on its own, using fastp at Q25 for trimming and MiXCR for clone calling, and kept in-frame beta chains. Rows merge per CDR3 protein into single entries with the most common DNA and genes. This sample lists roughly 520,000 distinct CDR3 sequences; around 25% were detected once. The ten largest clones take up approximately 2% of the sample.

Recombination connected TRBV7-2 to TRBJ2-1, with 7 bases aligning to TRBD2. The sequencing used CD4+ T cells sorted from PBMCs, collected 5 days after vaccination. The clonotype originates from a man over 45 who received an inactivated influenza vaccine. Donor details come from another sample of the same person, matched by shared clones. DNA sequence: TGTGCCAGCAGCCCGACTAGCCAGGCATACAATGAGCAGTTCTTC. The encoded protein is CASSPTSQAYNEQFF.